The sample holds many counts of the clone carrying this T cell receptor beta chain. The germline CDR1 and CDR2 sequences are DFQATT and SNEGSKA (reference sequence). The ends lost 3 bases at V and 2 bases at J; junction bases unmatched: 9. CDR3 length: 17 residues. Amplification yielded TCR beta CDR3 regions, with RNA transcripts as the source. RT-PCR in the first round (using the HTBI primer set) targeted the TCR CDR3. TCRdb reprocessed the multiplex PCR reads with MiXCR, giving one entry per CDR3 protein. This table has about 350,000 distinct CDR3 sequences, 19% appearing once. This record comes from a study of T cells in Graves' hyperthyroidism and ophthalmopathy.

The chain couples TRBV20-1 to TRBJ2-7; the match to TRBD2 covers 14 bases. This TCR was sampled from a woman aged 18 to 35 with Graves' hyperthyroidism. Sequencing input: blood. The CDR3 region is CSASGTSGGAGPYEQYF. CDR3 in DNA: TGCAGTGCTAGCGGGACTAGCGGGGGTGCAGGGCCCTACGAGCAGTACTTC.